These 20 T cell receptor beta chains share one sample of origin, sequenced in a study of T cells of healthy individuals. In TCRdb, the 5' RACE reads were re-called with MiXCR into one record per CDR3 protein. Here the sample spans 53,000 or so distinct CDR3 sequences, roughly 15% being singletons. Source of these receptors: a human donor in good health.

The chain is built from TRBV20-1 and TRBJ2-7, with 12 bases identical to TRBD1. This CDR3 is 13 amino acids long. Germline V lookup: CDR1 DFQATT, CDR2 SNEGSKA (reference sequence). The V and J ends lost 6 bases and 6 bases, in that order; junction bases with no gene match: 6. CDR3 region: CSARWDRGPEQYF. The CDR3 DNA reads TGCAGTGCCCGGTGGGACAGGGGGCCCGAGCAGTACTTC.

This clonotype was found many times. This sequence joins TRBV9 and TRBJ2-7, with 12 bases identical to TRBD2. The V and J ends lost 3 bases and 5 bases, in that order; junction bases with no gene match: 6. The CDR3 sequence is 15 residues long. Germline V gene lookup returns CDR1 SGDLS and CDR2 YYNGEE. CDR3 sequence: CASSGTSGGFHEQYF. The CDR3 DNA is TGTGCCAGCAGCGGAACTAGCGGGGGGTTTCACGAGCAGTACTTC.

In its sample, this clonotype was seen many times. V usage is TRBV30 and J usage is TRBJ2-7; no firm D call. The V and J ends lost 2 bases and 5 bases respectively, with 10 bases between them. The germline gives CDR1 GTSNPN, CDR2 SVGIG (reference sequence). This CDR3 spans 12 amino acids. The CDR3 is CAWSRKYDEQYF. The DNA for the CDR3 is TGTGCCTGGAGTCGGAAATACGACGAGCAGTACTTC.

In its sample, this clonotype was seen many times. This chain uses TRBV12-3 or TRBV12-4 with TRBJ2-3, with no clear D. This CDR3 region has 13 residues. Trimming left V 6 bases short and J 0 bases short, with 7 bases between. The CDR3: CASRGPSTDTQYF. In DNA, the CDR3 is TGTGCCAGCAGAGGACCTAGCACAGATACGCAGTATTTT.

This clonotype was detected a few times. The chain couples TRBV24-1 to TRBJ2-2; TRBD1 aligns across 7 bases. There are 16 residues in the CDR3. With V trimmed by 0 bases and J by 0 bases, 0 bases remained unmatched. In germline, CDR1 is KGHDR, CDR2 SFDVKD. The CDR3 DNA reads TGTGCCACCAGTGATTTGAGGGGGCCGAACACCGGGGAGCTGTTTTTT. It yields the protein CATSDLRGPNTGELFF.

Ten or more counts support this clonotype. The rearrangement joins TRBV7-3 to TRBJ1-6; no definite D call. V was shortened by 5 bases and J by 0 bases, with 17 bases between the two germline ends. Per germline, CDR1 SGHTA and CDR2 FQGTGA. The CDR3 has 18 residues. The CDR3 sequence: CASSAGSGGSSYNSPLHF. CDR3 in DNA: TGTGCCAGCAGCGCCGGGTCAGGAGGGAGCTCCTATAATTCACCCCTCCACTTT.

This clonotype was counted many times. CDR3 loop: CASRARDGYNSPLHF. CDR3 nucleotide sequence: TGTGCCAGCAGGGCCCGGGACGGTTATAATTCACCCCTCCACTTT. V and J are TRBV12-3 or TRBV12-4 and TRBJ1-6; possibly TRBD1 for D (5 bases). The V and J ends lost 6 bases and 4 bases respectively, with 13 bases between them. CDR3 length: 15 amino acids.

This clonotype has a handful of counts. The genes are TRBV7-2 and TRBJ2-3; the match to TRBD2 covers 7 bases. This CDR3 contains 16 residues. Trimming took 4 bases from V and 6 from J; bases not matched to a gene: 13. Germline CDR1 SGHTA, CDR2 FQGNSA. As DNA, the CDR3 is TGTGCCAGCAGCTCTCTAGGAGCCGGGGGGACGGATACGCAGTATTTT. Translating it yields CASSSLGAGGTDTQYF.

The CDR3, as DNA: TGTGCCAGCAGTTTAACCCCAAGGTATGTCCAGCCCCAGCATTTT. It specifies CASSLTPRYVQPQHF. J is TRBJ1-5 and V is TRBV27; D remains ambiguous. Between the trimmed V and J ends, which lost 2 bases and 7 bases, there was a span of 15 bases. CDR3 length: 15 residues. CDR1 and CDR2 (germline): MNHEY, SMNVEV (reference sequence).

This clonotype was counted a few times. This chain connects TRBV20-1 to TRBJ1-2; a weak D match, TRBD1 (5 bases). Per the germline V gene, CDR1 is DFQATT and CDR2 is SNEGSKA (reference sequence). The CDR3 length is 17 residues. The V gene lost 0 bases and the J gene lost 4 bases, with 21 bases spanning the gap. CDR3 sequence: CSARDRKDTTGIYGYTF. CDR3 sequence (DNA): TGCAGTGCTAGAGACCGGAAGGACACCACCGGGATCTATGGCTACACCTTC.

This clonotype was counted at least ten times. V and J are TRBV29-1 and TRBJ1-4, with no clear D. The germline CDR1 and CDR2 sequences are SQVTM and ANQGSEA. The CDR3 consists of 13 residues. The V end was cut by 4 bases, the J end by 0 bases, with 6 bases between. The CDR3 sequence is CSVAVSTNEKLFF. The CDR3 DNA is TGCAGCGTTGCGGTTTCAACTAATGAAAAACTGTTTTTT.

This clonotype is medium-sized. The J gene is TRBJ1-1, the V gene TRBV2; D remains ambiguous. V lost 10 bases and J 1 base, leaving 13 bases between the germline ends. The CDR3 covers 13 residues. Germline V gene lookup returns CDR1 SNHLY and CDR2 FYNNEI. The CDR3 is CATLSGKNTEAFF. Written as DNA, the CDR3 is TGTGCCACCCTCTCGGGGAAGAACACTGAAGCTTTCTTT.

At least ten counts were recorded for this clonotype. This chain links TRBV6-1 with TRBJ1-2; unclear D gene. Between the trimmed V and J ends, which lost 2 bases and 2 bases, there was a span of 6 bases. Germline-derived CDR1 and CDR2 are MNHNS and SASEGT. This CDR3 has 13 amino acids. The chain's CDR3 is CASSERRNYGYTF. In DNA, the CDR3 is TGTGCCAGCAGTGAAAGGCGGAACTATGGCTACACCTTC.

This clonotype was observed many times. J is TRBJ2-3 and V is TRBV9; 8 bases agree with TRBD2. Germline V gene data show CDR1 as SGDLS and CDR2 as YYNGEE. The CDR3 sequence is 14 residues long. Trimming removed 4 bases from V and 5 bases from J; junction bases left unmatched: 6. The CDR3 region is CASSIGTRGDTQYF. The CDR3 DNA sequence: TGTGCCAGCAGCATCGGGACTAGAGGAGATACGCAGTATTTT.

This clonotype occurred a few times. This chain links TRBV4-1 with TRBJ1-5, with D uncertain. Looked up from germline, CDR1 is MGHRA and CDR2 is YSYEKL. The CDR3 runs 14 residues. Trimming cost V 1 base and J 4 bases, with 8 bases left between them. CDR3 nucleotides: TGCGCCAGCAGCCAAGTGAGTGGGAATCAGCCCCAGCATTTT. Translation gives CASSQVSGNQPQHF.

In regard to this clonotype: This may arise from a read error, as a much more abundant clone is one base away. This chain joins TRBV29-1 and TRBJ1-1; D is unresolved. Germline V gives CDR1 SQVTM, CDR2 ANQGSEA. The CDR3 covers 12 residues. V was cut by 2 bases and J by 0 bases, with 4 bases left in between. The DNA of the CDR3 is TGCAGCGTTGAAAGGCTGAACACTGAAGCTTTCTTT. It translates to CSVERLNTEAFF.

V and J are TRBV10-2 and TRBJ2-7; D gene uncertain. CDR3 length equals 11 residues. Germline CDR1 is WSHSY and CDR2 is SAAADI. The V end was cut by 5 bases, the J end by 0 bases, with 2 bases between. The CDR3 reads CASSTSYEQYF. The CDR3 DNA sequence: TGCGCCAGCAGTACCTCCTACGAGCAGTACTTC.

On this clonotype: With a much larger clone just one base away, this may be a read error. The chain recombines TRBV20-1 with TRBJ2-5; D uncertain. The germline V gene encodes CDR1 DFQATT and CDR2 SNEGSKA (reference sequence). This CDR3 is built from 15 residues. The germline V and J ends were trimmed by 1 base and 0 bases, with 12 bases remaining between them. Written as DNA, the CDR3 is TGCAGTGCTAGAGGGGGATTCTGGTACCAAGAGACCCAGTACTTC. Amino acids: CSARGGFWYQETQYF.

This clonotype was found many times. V is TRBV11-2 and J is TRBJ2-3; D is ambiguous. Trimming cost V 4 bases and J 0 bases, with 11 bases left between them. There are 15 residues in the CDR3. Germline CDR1 SGHAT, CDR2 FQNNGV. The CDR3 DNA reads TGTGCCAGCAGCTCTCCCCGGGTTAGCACAGATACGCAGTATTTT. Its protein product is CASSSPRVSTDTQYF. Full variable domain (rest looked up from reference TRBV11-2 and TRBJ2-3): EAGVAQSPRYKIIEKRQSVAFWCNPISGHATLYWYQQILGQGPKLLIQFQNNGVVDDSQLPKDRFSAERLKGVDSTLKIQPAKLEDSAVYLCASSSPRVSTDTQYFGPGTRLTVL.

This clonotype was observed many times. The genes are TRBV29-1 and TRBJ1-1; the D gene is possibly TRBD1 (5 bases). This CDR3 contains 13 residues. From germline, CDR1 is SQVTM and CDR2 ANQGSEA. Trimming pared 4 bases from V and 0 bases from J, leaving 9 bases between. CDR3: CSVVGAMNTEAFF. The CDR3 coding sequence is TGCAGCGTTGTAGGGGCTATGAACACTGAAGCTTTCTTT.